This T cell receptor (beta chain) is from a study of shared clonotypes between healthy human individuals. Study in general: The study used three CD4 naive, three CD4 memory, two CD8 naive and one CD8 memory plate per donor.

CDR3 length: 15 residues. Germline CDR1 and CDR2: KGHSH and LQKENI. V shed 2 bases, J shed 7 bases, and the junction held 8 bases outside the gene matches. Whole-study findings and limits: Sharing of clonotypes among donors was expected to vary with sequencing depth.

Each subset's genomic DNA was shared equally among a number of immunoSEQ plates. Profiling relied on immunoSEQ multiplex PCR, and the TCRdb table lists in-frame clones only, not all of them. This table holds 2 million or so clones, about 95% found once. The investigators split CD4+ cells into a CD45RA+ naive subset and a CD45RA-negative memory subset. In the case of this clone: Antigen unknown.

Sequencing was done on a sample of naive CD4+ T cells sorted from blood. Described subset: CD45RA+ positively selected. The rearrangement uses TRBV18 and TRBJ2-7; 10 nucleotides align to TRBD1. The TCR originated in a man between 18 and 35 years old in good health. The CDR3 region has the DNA TGTGCCAGCTCACCAAAAGGACAGGGGGAACGGGAGCAGTACTTC. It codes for CASSPKGQGEREQYF.